These 21 T cell receptor beta chains originate from one sample sequenced in a study of shared clonotypes between healthy human individuals. Only in-frame clones appear in the TCRdb table, and some are missing; sequencing was by immunoSEQ multiplex PCR. This table has more than 2,000,000 clones, over 85% appearing once. Sequenced: naive CD4+ T cells sorted from blood. Indicated subset: CD45RA+ positively selected. The source of these receptors is a young man in good health.

The table lists this clone with a count of one. This chain connects TRBV9 to TRBJ2-7; 13 bases agree with TRBD2. Per the germline V gene, CDR1 is SGDLS and CDR2 is YYNGEE. This CDR3 comprises 17 residues. J gave up 3 bases and V 1 base, and 7 bases lay outside the gene matches. The CDR3 bases are TGTGCCAGCAGCGTAACACTAGCGGGAGGGCCGGGCTACGAGCAGTACTTC. It encodes CASSVTLAGGPGYEQYF.

The rearrangement uses TRBV10-3 and TRBJ2-5, with 9 bases matching TRBD2. The V segment lost 0 bases and the J segment 5 bases; nucleotides outside the gene matches: 7. The CDR3 contains 16 residues. Germline CDR1 reads ENHRY; CDR2 reads SYGVKD. DNA for the CDR3: TGTGCCATCAGTGAGTCGGCGGGAGGGAACTTGGAGACCCAGTACTTC. This encodes CAISESAGGNLETQYF.

V and J are TRBV7-9 and TRBJ2-5, with D perhaps matching TRBD2 (6 bases). The CDR3 covers 16 residues. With 1 base removed from V and 4 bases from J, the gap between germline ends came to 16 bases. CDR1 is SEHNR, CDR2 FQNEAQ, per germline (reference sequence). The CDR3 spells CASSLGLGRAGETQYF. Written as DNA, the CDR3 is TGTGCCAGCAGCTTAGGGCTGGGGAGAGCGGGAGAGACCCAGTACTTC.

The J gene is TRBJ1-2, the V gene TRBV9; 12 bases agree with TRBD1. The CDR3 is 14 residues long. Germline-derived CDR1 and CDR2 are SGDLS and YYNGEE. V lost 5 bases, J lost 4 bases, and 3 bases stayed unmatched. For the CDR3, the DNA is TGTGCCAGCAGACCGGGACAGGGGGCCTATGGCTACACCTTC. It yields the protein CASRPGQGAYGYTF.

This sequence joins TRBV25-1 and TRBJ1-1, with 8 bases aligning to TRBD1. The CDR3 is made up of 14 amino acids. J gave up 7 bases and V 4 bases, and 8 bases lay outside the gene matches. Germline CDR1 is MGHDK and CDR2 is SYGVNS. The CDR3 sequence is CASSGSDRGDEAFF. In nucleotides, the CDR3 is TGTGCCAGCAGTGGGTCCGACAGGGGCGATGAAGCTTTCTTT.

The chain's CDR3 is CASSLWSGGIYEQYF. Here the CDR3 DNA reads TGTGCCAGCAGCTTGTGGTCAGGGGGGATATACGAGCAGTACTTC. The chain employs TRBV5-6 and TRBJ2-7, with TRBD1 as a possible D gene (7 bases). This CDR3 region has 15 residues. With 1 base removed from V and 4 bases from J, the gap between germline ends came to 15 bases. The germline gives CDR1 SGHDT, CDR2 YYEEEE.

The V call is TRBV19, the J call TRBJ2-7; D unclear. The V and J ends lost 3 bases and 6 bases respectively, with 15 bases between them. The CDR3 has 14 amino acids. CDR1 and CDR2 (germline): LNHDA, SQIVND (reference sequence). CDR3 sequence: CASSILPASVEQYF. The CDR3 DNA reads TGTGCCAGTAGTATTCTTCCGGCCTCCGTCGAGCAGTACTTC. Drawing the rest from reference TRBV19 and TRBJ2-7, the complete variable domain is DGGITQSPKYLFRKEGQNVTLSCEQNLNHDAMYWYRQDPGQGLRLIYYSQIVNDFQKGDIAEGYSVSREKKESFPLTVTSAQKNPTAFYLCASSILPASVEQYFGPGTRLTVT.

The chain uses TRBV5-1 and TRBJ1-1; D perhaps matches TRBD1 (5 bases). Trimming left V 1 base short and J 6 bases short, with 13 bases between. The CDR3 consists of 14 residues. Germline CDR1 and CDR2: SGHRS and YFSETQ. CDR3 nucleotides: TGCGCCAGCAGCTTGAACAGGAGAGCTCCTGAAGCTTTCTTT. It translates to CASSLNRRAPEAFF.

This clone has only a few counts. The genes are TRBV28 and TRBJ1-4; D gene uncertain. Germline CDR1 and CDR2: MDHEN and SYDVKM. This CDR3 is built from 13 residues. Trimming pared 5 bases from V and 8 bases from J, leaving 12 bases between. The CDR3 DNA reads TGTGCCAGCAGTCTGCACACGGAAGAAAAACTGTTTTTT. Protein product: CASSLHTEEKLFF.

The chain carries TRBV18 and TRBJ2-3; 11 nucleotides match TRBD1. The ends lost 3 bases at V and 5 bases at J; junction bases unmatched: 10. This CDR3 is built from 17 residues. Germline V gene data show CDR1 as KGHSH and CDR2 as LQKENI. CDR3 DNA sequence: TGTGCCAGCTCACCTAACCGGGACAGGGGGTTTCGAGATACGCAGTATTTT. Amino acid sequence: CASSPNRDRGFRDTQYF. The whole variable domain, filled in from reference TRBV18 and TRBJ2-3, reads NAGVMQNPRHLVRRRGQEARLRCSPMKGHSHVYWYRQLPEEGLKFMVYLQKENIIDESGMPKERFSAEFPKEGPSILRIQQVVRGDSAAYFCASSPNRDRGFRDTQYFGPGTRLTVL.

The genes are TRBV27 and TRBJ2-7; the match to TRBD2 covers 11 bases. The germline V gene encodes CDR1 MNHEY and CDR2 SMNVEV (reference sequence). CDR3 size: 15 residues. With 4 bases clipped from V and 2 bases from J, the junction kept 4 bases outside the gene matches. Here the CDR3 reads CASSSTSGGTYEQYF. DNA of the CDR3: TGTGCCAGCAGTTCTACTAGCGGGGGCACCTACGAGCAGTACTTC.

Only one count was recorded for this clone. The sample carries other DNA sequences with the same CDR3. Written as DNA, the CDR3 is TGTGCCAGCTCACCACCGGCGGGAGGGCCGACAGATACGCAGTATTTT. It is translated as CASSPPAGGPTDTQYF. This chain links TRBV18 with TRBJ2-3, with TRBD2 matching over 9 bases. The trim removed 0 bases at V and 3 bases at J, leaving 4 bases unmatched. CDR1 and CDR2 (germline): KGHSH, LQKENI. The CDR3 has 16 residues.

The chain couples TRBV2 to TRBJ2-7; 8 bases align to TRBD2. The CDR3 totals 13 residues. V trimming: 7 bases; J trimming: 5 bases; junction bases outside the gene matches: 7. Germline V gene lookup returns CDR1 SNHLY and CDR2 FYNNEI. The CDR3 region has the DNA TGTGCCAGCACCACGGGGGGGACCAACGAGCAGTACTTC. Residues: CASTTGGTNEQYF.

The rearrangement links TRBV6-5 to TRBJ2-7; the D is unclear. The CDR3 extends over 13 amino acids. V was shortened by 6 bases and J by 2 bases, with 11 bases between the two germline ends. CDR1 MNHEY and CDR2 SVGAGI come from the germline V gene. Here the CDR3 DNA reads TGTGCCAGCAGAAAACTATCTACCTACGAGCAGTACTTC. Amino acids: CASRKLSTYEQYF.

The V and J genes are TRBV5-1 and TRBJ2-1; 7 nucleotides align to TRBD2. The CDR3 is made up of 15 amino acids. Per germline, CDR1 SGHRS and CDR2 YFSETQ. J lost 4 bases, V lost 5 bases, and 9 bases had no gene match. The CDR3 nucleotides read TGCGCCAGCAGTACCCTTGGCGGGAGTTACAATGAGCAGTTCTTC. Translated: CASSTLGGSYNEQFF.

The chain links TRBV13 to TRBJ2-3; D might be TRBD1 (6 bases). CDR1 PRHDT and CDR2 FYEKMQ come from the germline V gene (reference sequence). V was trimmed by 6 bases and J by 4 bases, leaving 11 bases between them. The CDR3 consists of 13 residues. The CDR3 region has the DNA TGTGCCAGCAGTTACAGGGCCCCAGATACGCAGTATTTT. It translates to CASSYRAPDTQYF. Based on the CDR3 plus reference TRBV13 and TRBJ2-3, the full variable domain is AAGVIQSPRHLIKEKRETATLKCYPIPRHDTVYWYQQGPGQDPQFLISFYEKMQSDKGSIPDRFSAQQFSDYHSELNMSSLELGDSALYFCASSYRAPDTQYFGPGTRLTVL.

With respect to this clone: Other DNA sequences within the sample encode an identical CDR3. The chain recombines TRBV30 with TRBJ1-2; D might be TRBD1 (5 bases). Germline loops: CDR1 GTSNPN, CDR2 SVGIG (reference sequence). V lost 0 bases and J lost 5, with 7 bases in between. The CDR3 length is 12 residues. CDR3 nucleotide sequence: TGTGCCTGGAGTGTGAGGGGTTATGGCTACACCTTC. Protein sequence: CAWSVRGYGYTF.

The V and J genes are TRBV5-1 and TRBJ2-5; D is perhaps TRBD2 (6 bases). This CDR3 has 15 amino acids. Germline V gene sequence: CDR1 SGHRS, CDR2 YFSETQ. V shed 1 base and J shed 5 bases, with 15 bases lying between them. This CDR3 reads CASSLRLGGGETQYF. The CDR3 region has the DNA TGCGCCAGCAGCTTGCGGCTCGGGGGTGGCGAGACCCAGTACTTC.

This sequence joins TRBV5-6 and TRBJ2-3, with TRBD2 as a possible D gene (6 bases). Germline values: CDR1 SGHDT, CDR2 YYEEEE. This CDR3 spans 15 amino acids. V was trimmed by 4 bases and J by 5 bases, leaving 17 bases between them. The CDR3 coding sequence is TGTGCCAGCAGCACGGGACTTTCAAAGGGAGATACGCAGTATTTT. This sequence encodes CASSTGLSKGDTQYF.

In regard to this clone: In the same sample, other DNA sequences code for this CDR3. The chain has TRBV27 and TRBJ2-6, with D unclear. Looked up from germline, CDR1 is MNHEY and CDR2 is SMNVEV (reference sequence). This CDR3 comprises 14 residues. Trimming removed 0 bases at V and 4 bases at J, with 4 bases between. CDR3 amino acids: CASSLSAGANVLTF. CDR3 DNA sequence: TGTGCCAGCAGTTTATCCGCGGGGGCCAACGTCCTGACTTTC.

This rearrangement joins TRBV4-1 to TRBJ2-3, with D perhaps assigned TRBD1 or TRBD2 (5 bases each). V was shortened by 0 bases and J by 5 bases, with 15 bases between the two germline ends. Germline V gene data show CDR1 as MGHRA and CDR2 as YSYEKL. The CDR3 has 16 amino acids. This chain's CDR3 is CASSQDFRGVEDTQYF. CDR3 nucleotide sequence: TGCGCCAGCAGCCAAGATTTCCGGGGCGTTGAAGATACGCAGTATTTT.